This T cell receptor (beta chain) was retrieved from a study of shared clonotypes between healthy human individuals (dated by TCRdb to 2018 to 2020). Describing the broader study: The cohort comprised a couple of women and a few men aged 18 to 49 years. To estimate repertoire size and how much clonotype sharing occurs between individuals, the study deeply sequenced the blood TCR repertoires of a handful of healthy adults. To increase sequencing depth and limit assay-specific biases, different laboratories used diverse techniques to prepare libraries and sequence TCR repertoires. Leukapheresis yielded between about 0.94 and 10 billion PBMCs per donor.

V sheds 2 bases and J sheds 4 bases, leaving 10 bases between their ends. Reading from cysteine to phenylalanine, the CDR3 counts 14 amino acids. Of all the DNA, just the CDR3 is kept, 42 bases in frame from base 1. CDR1 ENHRY and CDR2 SYGVKD are derived from the germline V gene. Note on this clone: No cognate antigen has been identified for it. Per-base qualities were not stored, and no clone one base away is much larger.

Beyond this particular receptor, the publication reports: Based on pairwise subsampling, the degree of clonotype sharing among donors was expected to be affected by sequencing depth. The small number of donors limited the genetic and exposure-history diversity represented. Sampling was restricted to blood, and TCR repertoires in tissue are likely to differ from TCR repertoires in blood.

Healthy HIV-negative adults with no recently reported acute infections or vaccinations were included as donors. Only Caucasian adults living in Nashville, Tennessee, USA were represented among the donors. In the unsorted samples, 85 million to 100 million PBMCs were counted, and genomic DNA was extracted using the QIAamp DNA Blood Mini kit. Blood was obtained by leukapheresis, after which PBMCs were separated by Ficoll-Histopaque density gradient centrifugation and cryopreserved in liquid nitrogen vapor phase. TCR CDR3 regions were amplified from genomic DNA by multiplex PCR using the deep immunoSEQ assay. Genomic DNA extracted from each cell subset was distributed evenly over all wells of several immunoSEQ 96-well plates, and each plate served as one replicate. For unsorted PBMC, approximately 290 ng of genomic DNA, equivalent to about 30,000 T cell genomes, went into each replicate PCR. Ten immunoSEQ deep assay plates were used to sequence the unsorted PBMC genomic DNA. Purified libraries were quantified with a Qubit 3.0 fluorometer, sized on a Bioanalyzer 2100, and re-quantified with the KAPA Library Quantification kit. Every immunoSEQ 96-well plate was sequenced on a dedicated single-read 150-cycle Illumina NextSeq 550 flow cell. In the authors' own workflow: Because the immunoSEQ output held only junctional sequences and lacked quality scores, the filtering could not match the filtering applied to full-length reads. To assign V/J genes and CDR3, sequences were annotated using PyIR, a Python wrapper for IgBLAST v1.9, with IMGT germline references. Any read was removed if the V/J assignment was weak (E-value above 1e-6), the CDR3 was missing, or the read contained stop codons, out-of-frame junctions, or ambiguous translated residues. V3J clonotypes were defined as sequences sharing an identical inferred V gene, J gene, and CDR3 amino acid sequence. The percentage overlap between two repertoires was calculated by dividing the number of shared unique clonotypes by the size of the smaller repertoire. Repertoire richness was assessed with RTK rarefaction, the Chao1 estimator, and Recon v2.1 estimates of unobserved clonotypes. The table comes from immuneACCESS by way of TCRdb, which keeps in-frame sequences with V and J called. Part of the clones is missing from these tables; in studies checked, under half for an unresolved V gene and the rest for unknown reasons. Clone size and V and J calls were adopted from that table, with D and trimming inferred from the DNA. The sample has 450,000 to 550,000 clones on record, more than 65% of them singletons. The top ten clones comprise over 10% of the sample.

Material for sequencing was PBMCs. The TCR comes from a middle-aged woman in good health. Some clones in this sample may be carry-over from other donors' samples. The rearranged segments are TRBV10-3 and TRBJ2-3; the D gene is perhaps TRBD2, on 6 matching bases. The CDR3 reads as follows: CAISEVGEADTQYF. The nucleotide sequence reads as follows: TGTGCCATCAGTGAGGTCGGGGAGGCAGATACGCAGTATTTT.